This entry lists 26 T cell receptor beta chains sequenced from one sample in a study of beta chain features in type 1 diabetes. cDNA synthesis used the whole RNA isolate, giving expressed TCRB sequences. This table comes from immunoSEQ multiplex PCR, and its TCRdb copy is limited to in-frame clones, with some not included. The sample holds 450,000 to 600,000 clones; approximately 30% are singletons and the top ten take 0.05% to 0.065%. Sequencing was done on a sample of naive CD4+ T cells from blood. Receptors originate from a man aged 18 to 29 in good health.

The table lists this clone with a few counts. The V gene is TRBV19, the J gene TRBJ2-1; 9 bases are shared with TRBD2. The germline gives CDR1 LNHDA, CDR2 SQIVND (reference sequence). V shed 3 bases and J 6 bases; nucleotides not matched to a gene: 6. The CDR3 runs to 15 residues. The CDR3 loop is CASSMVGTSRNEQFF. As DNA, the CDR3 is TGTGCCAGTAGTATGGTCGGGACTAGCCGCAATGAGCAGTTCTTC.

Only a few counts were recorded for this clone. Within the sample, other DNA sequences also encode this same CDR3. The rearrangement uses TRBV29-1 and TRBJ2-7; tentative D call: TRBD2 (5 bases). V lost 4 bases and J 2 bases, leaving 9 bases between the germline ends. This CDR3 is 12 amino acids long. Germline loops: CDR1 SQVTM, CDR2 ANQGSEA. In nucleotides, the CDR3 is TGCAGCGTTGCAGCGGATCCCTACGAGCAGTACTTC. Its translation: CSVAADPYEQYF.

This clone was counted a few times. In DNA, the CDR3 is TGCAGCGGTGACAGCCTCTATGGCTACACCTTC. It translates to CSGDSLYGYTF. The chain carries TRBV29-1 and TRBJ1-2; D is perhaps TRBD1 (5 bases). Germline V lookup: CDR1 SQVTM, CDR2 ANQGSEA. V was clipped by 7 bases and J by 4 bases, with 10 bases between them. The CDR3 extends over 11 amino acids.

The gene calls are TRBV7-9 and TRBJ2-3, with TRBD2 matching 8 bases. CDR3 length: 16 amino acids. Germline V CDR1 and CDR2: SEHNR, FQNEAQ (reference sequence). The ends lost 4 bases at V and 4 bases at J; junction bases unmatched: 10. CDR3 residues: CASSSPAGVKSDTQYF. CDR3 DNA: TGTGCCAGCAGCTCCCCAGCGGGAGTAAAATCAGATACGCAGTATTTT.

This clone was observed a few times. This sequence joins TRBV5-1 and TRBJ2-1; D is perhaps TRBD1 or TRBD2 (5 bases each). Trimming removed 4 bases from V and 12 bases from J, with 11 bases in between. CDR1 SGHRS and CDR2 YFSETQ come from the germline V gene. CDR3 length equals 11 residues. CDR3 in amino acids: CASSGPGPQFF. The CDR3 DNA sequence: TGCGCCAGCAGCGGGCCGGGACCGCAGTTCTTC.

The chain combines TRBV27 with TRBJ2-1; 7 positions agree with TRBD1. Trimming at V came to 2 bases and at J to 8 bases, leaving 15 bases not matched to a gene. The V gene's germline CDR1 is MNHEY and CDR2 SMNVEV (reference sequence). This CDR3 has 17 amino acids. CDR3 sequence reads: CASSLTSYRGLGDEQFF. The CDR3 DNA reads TGTGCCAGCAGTTTAACATCTTACAGGGGTTTGGGAGATGAGCAGTTCTTC.

This clone has more than one count but fewer than ten. The genes are TRBV7-9 and TRBJ2-5; D remains ambiguous. Germline V gives CDR1 SEHNR, CDR2 FQNEAQ (reference sequence). V was pared by 2 bases and J by 5 bases, with 15 bases between. This CDR3 spans 15 amino acids. CDR3: CASSLSLGRAETQYF. The CDR3 DNA reads as TGTGCCAGCAGCTTAAGTTTAGGGCGTGCGGAGACCCAGTACTTC.

In this sample, this clone turned up a few times. The chain combines TRBV29-1 with TRBJ2-5; TRBD2 agrees at 10 bases. J lost 5 bases, V lost 5 bases, and 5 bases had no gene match. The V gene's germline CDR1 is SQVTM and CDR2 ANQGSEA. CDR3 length: 13 residues. The CDR3 DNA sequence: TGCAGCGTTCGAGCGGGAGGGCCGGAGACCCAGTACTTC. It is translated as CSVRAGGPETQYF.

This chain uses TRBV19 with TRBJ2-7; 8 bases are shared with TRBD2. The CDR3 sequence is 14 residues long. The V and J ends lost 6 bases and 0 bases, in that order; junction bases with no gene match: 4. Looked up from germline, CDR1 is LNHDA and CDR2 is SQIVND (reference sequence). Here the CDR3 DNA reads TGTGCCAGTAGCTTGCTAGCGGGCTCCTACGAGCAGTACTTC. It specifies CASSLLAGSYEQYF.

The genes are TRBV28 and TRBJ2-7, with 9 bases lining up with TRBD1. CDR1 and CDR2 (germline): MDHEN, SYDVKM. CDR3 length equals 16 residues. The junction had 10 bases not matched to a gene; V was cut back by 6 bases and J by 1 base. The CDR3 region is CASSSAGTGLSYEQYF. The CDR3 region has the DNA TGTGCCAGCAGCTCCGCCGGGACAGGGCTATCCTACGAGCAGTACTTC.

V is TRBV2 and J is TRBJ2-4, with 12 bases aligning to TRBD1. The germline V gene encodes CDR1 SNHLY and CDR2 FYNNEI. V was pared by 7 bases and J by 1 base, with 5 bases of the junction left unmatched. The CDR3 is made up of 16 amino acids. The CDR3 DNA reads TGTGCCAGCAAGGGACAGGGGGCTCCCGCCAAAAACATTCAGTACTTC. Translating it yields CASKGQGAPAKNIQYF.

The gene calls are TRBV5-4 and TRBJ1-1, with D unclear. From germline, CDR1 is SGHNT and CDR2 YYREEE (reference sequence). CDR3 length: 16 residues. The V and J ends lost 5 bases and 1 base respectively, with 18 bases between them. CDR3 in DNA: TGTGCCAGCAGAACCAAGTCGGTACACCCGAACACTGAAGCTTTCTTT. Translating gives CASRTKSVHPNTEAFF.

The chain employs TRBV5-6 and TRBJ1-1; D call uncertain. Germline V gene lookup returns CDR1 SGHDT and CDR2 YYEEEE. V was pared by 1 base and J by 0 bases, with 4 bases between. This CDR3 is 13 amino acids long. CDR3 loop: CASSLRVNTEAFF. The CDR3 DNA reads as TGTGCCAGCAGCTTGAGGGTGAACACTGAAGCTTTCTTT.

The chain is built from TRBV10-3 and TRBJ2-5, with 10 bases matching TRBD2. Per the germline V gene, CDR1 is ENHRY and CDR2 is SYGVKD. This CDR3 comprises 14 residues. Unmatched junction bases numbered 4, after V lost 4 bases and J lost 5 bases. In DNA form, the CDR3 reads TGTGCCATCAGTGTGGGACTAGCGTATGAGACCCAGTACTTC. It yields the protein CAISVGLAYETQYF.

There are a few counts of this clone. The rearrangement joins TRBV7-2 to TRBJ2-2, with a tentative D call TRBD2 (6 bases). Trimming shortened V by 5 bases and J by 4 bases, and 17 bases separated the two germline ends. CDR1 and CDR2 (germline): SGHTA, FQGNSA. This CDR3 comprises 16 residues. The CDR3 protein is CASSQPVVGGTGELFF. The CDR3 DNA reads TGTGCCAGCAGCCAACCCGTTGTCGGGGGCACCGGGGAGCTGTTTTTT.

Only a few counts were recorded for this clone. The chain recombines TRBV25-1 with TRBJ2-1, with 11 bases identical to TRBD1. With V trimmed by 4 bases and J by 8 bases, 7 bases remained unmatched. Germline lookup yields CDR1 MGHDK and CDR2 SYGVNS. This CDR3 is built from 15 residues. The CDR3 sequence is CASSGPGQGVYEQFF. DNA of the CDR3: TGTGCCAGCAGTGGGCCGGGACAGGGGGTATATGAGCAGTTCTTC. Full variable domain (rest looked up from reference TRBV25-1 and TRBJ2-1): EADIYQTPRYLVIGTGKKITLECSQTMGHDKMYWYQQDPGMELHLIHYSYGVNSTEKGDLSSESTVSRIRTEHFPLTLESARPSHTSQYLCASSGPGQGVYEQFFGPGTRLTVL.

This chain uses TRBV4-1 with TRBJ2-7, with D perhaps TRBD1 or TRBD2 (6 bases each). V was shortened by 3 bases and J by 3 bases, with 15 bases between the two germline ends. The CDR3 covers 15 residues. Germline CDR1 and CDR2: MGHRA and YSYEKL. The CDR3: CASSHTGTPIYEQYF. CDR3 bases: TGCGCCAGCAGCCATACAGGGACTCCTATCTACGAGCAGTACTTC.

This clone was picked up a small number of times. The chain uses TRBV4-2 and TRBJ2-3, with a possible D match to TRBD1 (6 bases). The CDR3 runs 15 residues. Looked up from germline, CDR1 is LGHNA and CDR2 is YNFKEQ. V lost 11 bases, J lost 1 base, and 19 bases lay in between. The CDR3 DNA follows: TGTGCCGCAGGGGTAGTGGGGGATGGCACAGATACGCAGTATTTT. It encodes CAAGVVGDGTDTQYF.

The chain employs TRBV2 and TRBJ2-3; D is ambiguous. The length of the CDR3 is 11 residues. The V end was cut by 4 bases, the J end by 6 bases, with 5 bases between. CDR1 and CDR2 (germline): SNHLY, FYNNEI. The CDR3 nucleotides are TGTGCCAGCAGTGTGATGGATACGCAGTATTTT. This translates into CASSVMDTQYF.

A few counts support this clone. This chain uses TRBV29-1 with TRBJ2-7, with TRBD1 matching over 8 bases. The ends lost 7 bases at V and 2 bases at J; junction bases unmatched: 10. This CDR3 is 14 amino acids long. Germline V CDR1 and CDR2: SQVTM, ANQGSEA. Here the CDR3 reads CSGRDRDRPYEQYF. In DNA, the CDR3 is TGCAGCGGGAGAGACCGGGACAGGCCCTACGAGCAGTACTTC.

This clone has only a few counts. Different DNA sequences within this sample yield the same CDR3. The chain combines TRBV2 with TRBJ2-6; 8 bases map to TRBD1. There are 15 residues in the CDR3. Trimming at V came to 5 bases and at J to 2 bases, leaving 2 bases not matched to a gene. Per the germline V gene, CDR1 is SNHLY and CDR2 is FYNNEI. DNA for the CDR3: TGTGCCAGCAGTCCACAGGGGGCTGGGGCCAACGTCCTGACTTTC. Its protein is CASSPQGAGANVLTF. Based on the CDR3 plus reference TRBV2 and TRBJ2-6, the full variable domain is EPEVTQTPSHQVTQMGQEVILRCVPISNHLYFYWYRQILGQKVEFLVSFYNNEISEKSEIFDDQFSVERPDGSNFTLKIRSTKLEDSAMYFCASSPQGAGANVLTFGAGSRLTVL.

This clone has just a few counts. V is TRBV15 and J is TRBJ1-5; TRBD1 matches at 9 bases. J gave up 7 bases and V 7 bases, and 11 bases lay outside the gene matches. The CDR3 runs 15 residues. Per the germline V gene, CDR1 is LNHNV and CDR2 is YYDKDF (reference sequence). CDR3 bases: TGTGCCACCACCATGGGACAGGGTGCTTTCCAGCCCCAGCATTTT. Amino acid sequence: CATTMGQGAFQPQHF.

CDR3: CSARQGQETQYF. CDR3 nucleotide sequence: TGCAGCGCCCGACAGGGCCAAGAGACCCAGTACTTC. This sequence joins TRBV29-1 and TRBJ2-5; 7 bases match TRBD1. Trimming took 7 bases from V and 1 from J; bases not matched to a gene: 3. Germline V lookup: CDR1 SQVTM, CDR2 ANQGSEA. The CDR3 consists of 12 residues.

This clone was counted only a few times. The rearrangement joins TRBV4-3 to TRBJ2-7, with TRBD1 as a possible D gene (9 bases). Germline V lookup: CDR1 LGHNA, CDR2 YSLEER. This CDR3 has 21 residues. V was trimmed by 4 bases and J by 0 bases, leaving 31 bases between them. CDR3 coding DNA: TGCGCCAGCAGCCTAAGACCTCCGGGACAGGGTAGGACTAGCTACTCCTACGAGCAGTACTTC. Translation: CASSLRPPGQGRTSYSYEQYF.

This clone appeared a few times. The V call is TRBV2, the J call TRBJ2-5, with 10 nucleotides matching TRBD1. Trimming took 11 bases from V and 3 from J; bases not matched to a gene: 3. CDR1 is SNHLY, CDR2 FYNNEI, per germline. CDR3 size: 12 residues. The DNA for the CDR3 is TGTGCCGGGGGACAGGGGAAAGAGACCCAGTACTTC. Translation: CAGGQGKETQYF.

V and J are TRBV6-5 and TRBJ2-7; a possible D gene is TRBD2 (6 bases). Germline values: CDR1 MNHEY, CDR2 SVGAGI. Deletions cut 5 bases from V and 7 bases from J, with 12 bases between. The CDR3 runs to 12 residues. This CDR3 reads CASSRPGLEQYF. The CDR3 DNA follows: TGTGCCAGCAGTCGCCCGGGACTTGAGCAGTACTTC.